This TCR beta chain was identified in a study of T cells in tuberculosis. Points on this clone: Its antigen is unidentified.

Study results and caveats: Active tuberculosis patients had shorter CDR3-alpha; the beta difference was nonsignificant. GMM-specific TCRs were nearer to active tuberculosis alpha repertoires, suggesting expansion.

Method: immunoSEQ multiplex PCR; TCRdb's copy keeps in-frame clones and lacks some. Here the sample spans tens of thousands of clones, 85% to 95% being singletons. The sequence came from a donor aged 5-35 years with latent tuberculosis or without tuberculosis infection. Some clones in this sample may be carry-over from other donors' samples. Sequencing used PBMCs.

The CDR3 coding sequence is TGTGCCAGCAGTACAGACAGGGAATCCTACAATGAGCAGTTCTTC. Its translation: CASSTDRESYNEQFF. V gene TRBV2 combines with J gene TRBJ2-1, with 7 bases aligning to TRBD1. Germline CDR1 and CDR2: SNHLY and FYNNEI. V lost 5 bases, J lost 1 base, and 5 bases stayed unmatched. The CDR3 runs to 15 residues.